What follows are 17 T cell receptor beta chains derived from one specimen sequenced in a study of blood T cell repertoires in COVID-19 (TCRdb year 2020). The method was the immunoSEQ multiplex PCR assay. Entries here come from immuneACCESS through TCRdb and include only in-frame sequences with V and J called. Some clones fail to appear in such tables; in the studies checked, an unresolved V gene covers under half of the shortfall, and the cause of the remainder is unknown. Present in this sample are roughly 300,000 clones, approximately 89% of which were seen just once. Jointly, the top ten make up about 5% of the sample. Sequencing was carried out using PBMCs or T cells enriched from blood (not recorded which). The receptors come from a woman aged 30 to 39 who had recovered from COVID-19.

CDR3 bases: TGCGCCAGCAGCCAAGTAGGGCGGGGGCTTGGCTATGGCTACACCTTC. Protein sequence: CASSQVGRGLGYGYTF. The chain has TRBV4-1 and TRBJ1-2, with TRBD1 as a possible D gene (6 bases). The germline V gene encodes CDR1 MGHRA and CDR2 YSYEKL. The CDR3 runs to 16 residues. Trimming removed 1 base from V and 4 bases from J, with 16 bases in between.

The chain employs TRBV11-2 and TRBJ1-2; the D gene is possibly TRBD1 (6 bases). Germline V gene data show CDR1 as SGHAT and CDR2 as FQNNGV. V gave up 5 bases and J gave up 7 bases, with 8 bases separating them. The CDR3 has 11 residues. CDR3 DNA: TGTGCCAGCAGCGCAGGGGTTGGCTACACCTTC. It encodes CASSAGVGYTF.

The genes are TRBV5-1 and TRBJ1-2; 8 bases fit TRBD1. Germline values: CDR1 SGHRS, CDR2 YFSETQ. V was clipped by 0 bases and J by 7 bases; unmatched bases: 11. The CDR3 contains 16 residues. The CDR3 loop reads CASSLAGDRMEGGYTF. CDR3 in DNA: TGCGCCAGCAGCTTGGCCGGGGACAGGATGGAAGGTGGCTACACCTTC.

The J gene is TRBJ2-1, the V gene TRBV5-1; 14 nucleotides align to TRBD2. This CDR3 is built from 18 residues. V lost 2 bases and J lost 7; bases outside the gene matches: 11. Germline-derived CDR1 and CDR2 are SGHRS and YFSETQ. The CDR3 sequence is CASSFLGLAGGAGNEQFF. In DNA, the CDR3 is TGCGCCAGCAGCTTCCTCGGACTAGCGGGGGGCGCCGGGAATGAGCAGTTCTTC. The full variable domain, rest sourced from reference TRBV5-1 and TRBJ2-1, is KAGVTQTPRYLIKTRGQQVTLSCSPISGHRSVSWYQQTPGQGLQFLFEYFSETQRNKGNFPGRFSGRQFSNSRSEMNVSTLELGDSALYLCASSFLGLAGGAGNEQFFGPGTRLTVL.

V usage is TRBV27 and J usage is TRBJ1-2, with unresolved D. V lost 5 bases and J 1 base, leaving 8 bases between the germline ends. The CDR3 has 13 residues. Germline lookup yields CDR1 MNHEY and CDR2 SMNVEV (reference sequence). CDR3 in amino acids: CASSRDSNYGYTF. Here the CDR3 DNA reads TGTGCCAGCAGTCGGGATAGTAACTATGGCTACACCTTC.

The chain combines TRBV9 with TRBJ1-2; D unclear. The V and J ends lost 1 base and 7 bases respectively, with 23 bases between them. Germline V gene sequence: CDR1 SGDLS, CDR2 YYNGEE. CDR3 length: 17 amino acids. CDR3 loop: CASSVTWAGGSGFGYTF. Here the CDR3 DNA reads TGTGCCAGCAGCGTAACATGGGCGGGCGGTTCGGGGTTTGGCTACACCTTC.

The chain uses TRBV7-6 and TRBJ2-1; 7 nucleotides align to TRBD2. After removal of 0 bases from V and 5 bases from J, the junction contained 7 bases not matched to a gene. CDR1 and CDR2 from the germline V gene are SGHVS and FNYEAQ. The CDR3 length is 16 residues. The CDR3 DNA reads TGTGCCAGCAGCTTAGCGGGGGGGAATTGGAACAATGAGCAGTTCTTC. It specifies CASSLAGGNWNNEQFF.

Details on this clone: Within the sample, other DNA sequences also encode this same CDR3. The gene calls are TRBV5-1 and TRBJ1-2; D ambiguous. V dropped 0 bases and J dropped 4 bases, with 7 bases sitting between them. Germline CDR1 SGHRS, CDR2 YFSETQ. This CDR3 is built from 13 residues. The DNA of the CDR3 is TGCGCCAGCAGCTTGGGAGAGGGCTATGGCTACACCTTC. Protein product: CASSLGEGYGYTF.

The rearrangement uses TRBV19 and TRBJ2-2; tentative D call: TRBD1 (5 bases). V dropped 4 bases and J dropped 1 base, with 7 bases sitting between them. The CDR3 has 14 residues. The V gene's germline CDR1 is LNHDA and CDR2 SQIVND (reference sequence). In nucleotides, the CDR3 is TGTGCCAGTAGTAACCAGGGGAACACCGGGGAGCTGTTTTTT. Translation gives CASSNQGNTGELFF. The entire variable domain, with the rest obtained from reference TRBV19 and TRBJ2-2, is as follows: DGGITQSPKYLFRKEGQNVTLSCEQNLNHDAMYWYRQDPGQGLRLIYYSQIVNDFQKGDIAEGYSVSREKKESFPLTVTSAQKNPTAFYLCASSNQGNTGELFFGEGSRLTVL.

The CDR3 sequence: CASSLRGDYGYTF. The DNA of the CDR3 is TGCGCCAGCAGCTTAAGGGGCGACTATGGCTACACCTTC. The chain has TRBV5-1 and TRBJ1-2, with TRBD1 as a possible D gene (5 bases). V was shortened by 2 bases and J by 3 bases, with 8 bases between the two germline ends. CDR1 and CDR2 from the germline V gene are SGHRS and YFSETQ. The CDR3 runs to 13 residues.

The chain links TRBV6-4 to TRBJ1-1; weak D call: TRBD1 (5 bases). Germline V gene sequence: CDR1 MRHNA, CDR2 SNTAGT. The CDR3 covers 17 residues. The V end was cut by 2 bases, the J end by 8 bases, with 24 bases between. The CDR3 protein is CASSDPTVWPRSTEAFF. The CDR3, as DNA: TGTGCCAGCAGTGACCCGACAGTTTGGCCCAGGTCAACCGAAGCTTTCTTT.

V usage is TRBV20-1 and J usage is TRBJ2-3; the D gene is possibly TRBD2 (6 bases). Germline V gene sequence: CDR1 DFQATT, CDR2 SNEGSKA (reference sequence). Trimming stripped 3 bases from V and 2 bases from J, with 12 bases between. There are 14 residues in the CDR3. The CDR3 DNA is TGCAGTGCTAGTTTAGCACTAGCCACAGATACGCAGTATTTT. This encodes CSASLALATDTQYF.

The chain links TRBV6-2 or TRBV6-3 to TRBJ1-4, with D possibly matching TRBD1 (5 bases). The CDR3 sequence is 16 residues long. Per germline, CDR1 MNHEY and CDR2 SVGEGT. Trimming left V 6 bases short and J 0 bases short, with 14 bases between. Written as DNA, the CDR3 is TGTGCCAGCAGCTTGGCAGGGTCCGCAACTAATGAAAAACTGTTTTTT. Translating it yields CASSLAGSATNEKLFF.

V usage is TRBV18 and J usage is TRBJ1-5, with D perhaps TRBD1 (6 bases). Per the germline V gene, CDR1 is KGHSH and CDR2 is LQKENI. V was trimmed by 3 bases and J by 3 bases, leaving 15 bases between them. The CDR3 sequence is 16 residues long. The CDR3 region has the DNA TGTGCCAGCTCACCGGCGGGGGGCGGCCACAATCAGCCCCAGCATTTT. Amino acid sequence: CASSPAGGGHNQPQHF.

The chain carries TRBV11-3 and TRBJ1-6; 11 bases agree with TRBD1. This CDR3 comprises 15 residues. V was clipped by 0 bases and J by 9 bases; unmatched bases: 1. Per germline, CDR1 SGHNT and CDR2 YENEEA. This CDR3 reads CASSLDGTGGSPLHF. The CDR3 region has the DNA TGTGCCAGCAGCTTAGACGGGACAGGGGGTTCACCCCTCCACTTT.

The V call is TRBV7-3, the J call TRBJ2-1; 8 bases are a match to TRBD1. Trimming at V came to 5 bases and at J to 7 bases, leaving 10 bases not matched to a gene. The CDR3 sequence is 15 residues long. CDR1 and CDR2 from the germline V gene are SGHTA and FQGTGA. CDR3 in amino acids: CASSKGTGPQNEQFF. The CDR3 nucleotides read TGTGCCAGCAGCAAAGGGACAGGACCTCAGAATGAGCAGTTCTTC.

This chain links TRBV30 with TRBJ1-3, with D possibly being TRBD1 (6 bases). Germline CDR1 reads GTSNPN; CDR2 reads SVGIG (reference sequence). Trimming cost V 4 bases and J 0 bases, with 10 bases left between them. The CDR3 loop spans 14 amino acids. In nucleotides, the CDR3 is TGTGCCTGGAAGGGGGATGTCTCTGGAAACACCATATATTTT. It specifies CAWKGDVSGNTIYF.